The 23 T cell receptor beta chains in this list originate from one sample, sequenced in a study of tumor and adjacent non-tumor tissue in lung cancer (dated by TCRdb to the late 2010s). RNA was extracted from bulk unsorted tissue and checked for quality with a NanoDrop ND-1000 and an Agilent 2100. The library was made by multiplex PCR. The sequencing machine was an Illumina HiSeq 2500. TCRbeta libraries were built by three rounds of nested PCR using primers (Table S4), following protocols modified from ARM-PCR. Using fastp at Q25 and MiXCR, TCRdb reprocessed the public reads and kept productive beta chains. A single entry per CDR3 protein holds the most common genes and DNA from its merged rows. The sample includes roughly 75,000 distinct CDR3 sequences, with 60% to 80% observed a single time. Together, the top ten hold roughly 12% of the sample. The specimen sequenced was lung tumor tissue. The source of these receptors is a woman between 45 and 65 years old with non-small cell lung cancer.

With respect to this clonotype: A much more abundant neighbour one base away suggests this may be a read error. V usage is TRBV20-1 and J usage is TRBJ2-5; 8 bases are a match to TRBD2. Germline V gives CDR1 DFQATT, CDR2 SNEGSKA (reference sequence). The CDR3 totals 13 residues. The DNA for the CDR3 is TGCAGTGCTCGGACTAGCATTGGAGAGAGCCAGTACTTC. It is translated as CSARTSIGESQYF.

This clonotype was recorded many times. The chain combines TRBV6-1 with TRBJ2-7; 8 bases are shared with TRBD1. The CDR3 has 14 residues. Germline V lookup: CDR1 MNHNS, CDR2 SASEGT. The V segment lost 4 bases and the J segment 6 bases; nucleotides outside the gene matches: 8. In DNA, the CDR3 is TGTGCCAGCAGTGGGGGACAGGATACACTCGAGCAGTACTTC. Its protein is CASSGGQDTLEQYF.

Worth noting for this clonotype: Since the CDR3 does not end with the conserved phenylalanine or tryptophan, this likely comes from a read error. The limits of the CDR3 on the DNA are not certain, so only TCRdb's listed CDR3 is given. The chain recombines TRBV6-6 with TRBJ2-3; the DNA was not compared with TRBD2, the D call given in the table. Germline V CDR1 and CDR2: MNHNY, SVGAGI (reference sequence). The CDR3 is 13 amino acids long, termini counted. CDR3 sequence: CASTLPGTDTQYY.

In this sample, this clonotype turned up many times. The rearrangement uses TRBV19 and TRBJ2-3; D gene ambiguous. Germline lookup yields CDR1 LNHDA and CDR2 SQIVND (reference sequence). This CDR3 contains 14 residues. V gave up 3 bases and J gave up 2 bases, with 9 bases separating them. The CDR3 loop is CASSIVGFTDTQYF. CDR3 coding DNA: TGTGCCAGTAGTATTGTGGGGTTCACAGATACGCAGTATTTT.

With respect to this clonotype: A read error may account for a junction end that differs from germline. The V gene is TRBV11-3, the J gene TRBJ2-7; D is possibly TRBD2 (5 bases). This CDR3 has 12 residues. The germline V gene encodes CDR1 SGHNT and CDR2 YENEEA. The CDR3 DNA is TGTGTCAGCAGCCGGGGTAACGGCGAGCGATACTTC. Amino acids: CVSSRGNGERYF.

Note on this clonotype: The junction does not match germline at one end; this may be a read error. The DNA of the CDR3 is TGTGCCGGCAGCCTGTTAATGCTGGGAACTGAAGCTTTCTTT. Residues: CAGSLLMLGTEAFF. The chain uses TRBV11-2 and TRBJ1-1; D gene ambiguous. Germline V lookup: CDR1 SGHAT, CDR2 FQNNGV. This CDR3 contains 14 residues.

In this sample, this clonotype turned up many times. The rearrangement uses TRBV28 and TRBJ1-1; D not certain. Trimming took off 3 bases at V and 5 bases at J, with 10 bases between the two ends. Germline V CDR1 and CDR2: MDHEN, SYDVKM. The CDR3 spans 13 residues. The DNA for the CDR3 is TGTGCCAGCAGTTTCCCAGATAGGACTGAAGCTTTCTTT. This gives the protein CASSFPDRTEAFF.

In regard to this clonotype: One end of the junction varies from germline; a read error may be responsible. The chain carries TRBV11-2 and TRBJ2-1; 10 bases line up with TRBD2. From germline, CDR1 is SGHAT and CDR2 FQNNGV. This CDR3 has 16 amino acids. In DNA, the CDR3 is TGTGCCAGCAACCCAGGGGGGCTAGCGGGAGTAAGTGAGCATTTCTTC. Residues: CASNPGGLAGVSEHFF.

The gene calls are TRBV20-1 and TRBJ1-5; D not certain. V shed 8 bases and J shed 5 bases, with 19 bases lying between them. This CDR3 is 14 amino acids long. The germline V gene has CDR1 DFQATT and CDR2 SNEGSKA (reference sequence). The CDR3 sequence: CSTSRDREYQPQHF. The CDR3 coding sequence is TGCAGTACTTCCCGAGATCGCGAGTATCAGCCCCAGCATTTT.

A note on this clonotype: The germline gene is not matched at one end of the junction; a read error may be the cause. The chain recombines TRBV11-1 with TRBJ2-1; TRBD1 matches 7 bases. Germline assignment: CDR1 SGHAT and CDR2 FQDESV (reference sequence). This CDR3 comprises 14 residues. As DNA, the CDR3 is TGTGCCAGCAACTTAAGAGGGGGCTGGTATGAGCGGTTCTTC. It is translated as CASNLRGGWYERFF.

Points on this clonotype: The junction departs from the called germline gene at one end, perhaps through a read error. The rearrangement joins TRBV12-3 or TRBV12-4 to TRBJ2-5; unclear D gene. The CDR3 totals 14 residues. The CDR3 protein is CASSPYKAKETQYF. The CDR3 DNA reads TGTGCCAGCAGTCCCTACAAGGCCAAAGAGACCCAATACTTC.

Concerning this clonotype: A read error may be the cause here, since a much bigger clone is one base away. The V call is TRBV6-1, the J call TRBJ2-2; D might be TRBD2 (5 bases). This CDR3 has 15 residues. Per the germline V gene, CDR1 is MNHNS and CDR2 is SASEGT. Trimming shortened V by 7 bases and J by 4 bases, and 16 bases separated the two germline ends. Here the CDR3 DNA reads TGTGCCAGCACGACGGGGAATCGCGTCACCGGGGAGCTGTTTTTT. Translating it yields CASTTGNRVTGELFF.

A word on this clonotype: One junction end disagrees with the germline gene, perhaps due to a read error. This rearrangement joins TRBV6-1 to TRBJ2-5, with 13 bases lining up with TRBD2. The CDR3 contains 17 residues. Looked up from germline, CDR1 is MNHNS and CDR2 is SASEGT. CDR3 residues: CASRYAGGTSGIKTQYF. Written as DNA, the CDR3 is TGCGCCAGCAGATACGCGGGAGGGACTAGCGGGATTAAGACCCAGTACTTC.

Sample share makes this clonotype medium-sized (0.01 to 0.1%). The rearrangement links TRBV6-6 to TRBJ2-3, with 7 bases identical to TRBD2. CDR3 length equals 14 residues. The ends lost 7 bases at V and 2 bases at J; junction bases unmatched: 6. Germline CDR1 is MNHNY and CDR2 is SVGAGI (reference sequence). The chain's CDR3 is CASTPGGHTDTQYF. CDR3 DNA: TGTGCCAGCACTCCGGGAGGCCACACAGATACGCAGTATTTT.

This clonotype has ten or more counts. This chain uses TRBV20-1 with TRBJ2-7; TRBD2 matches at 11 bases. After removal of 3 bases from V and 4 bases from J, the junction contained 5 bases not matched to a gene. This CDR3 region has 14 residues. The germline CDR1 and CDR2 sequences are DFQATT and SNEGSKA (reference sequence). The CDR3, as DNA: TGCAGTGCTAGGAGACTAGCGGGACGATACGAGCAGTACTTC. It specifies CSARRLAGRYEQYF.

The chain couples TRBV7-9 to TRBJ2-6; perhaps D is TRBD1 or TRBD2 (5 bases each). The CDR3 length is 18 residues. Looked up from germline, CDR1 is SEHNR and CDR2 is FQNEAQ (reference sequence). Between the trimmed V and J ends, which lost 5 bases and 12 bases, there was a span of 29 bases. The CDR3 reads CASSVTGTENSGAVVLTF. The CDR3 DNA reads as TGTGCCAGCAGCGTCACCGGGACCGAAAACTCTGGGGCCGTCGTCCTGACTTTC.

Concerning this clonotype itself: With a much larger clone just one base away, this may be a read error. The rearrangement links TRBV14 to TRBJ2-6; 9 bases are a match to TRBD1. The germline V gene encodes CDR1 SGHDN and CDR2 FVKESK. CDR3 length equals 16 residues. The DNA of the CDR3 is TGTGCCAGCAGCCGAAAACAGGGGGCTGGGGCCAACCTCCTGACTTTC. It translates to CASSRKQGAGANLLTF.

This clonotype was observed many times. The chain employs TRBV6-1 and TRBJ1-2, with 7 nucleotides matching TRBD1. This CDR3 is 12 amino acids long. Germline CDR1 reads MNHNS; CDR2 reads SASEGT. The V segment lost 6 bases and the J segment 4 bases; nucleotides outside the gene matches: 2. This CDR3 is CASRTGLYGYTF. The CDR3, as DNA: TGTGCCAGCAGGACAGGGCTCTATGGCTACACCTTC.

Points on this clonotype: One junction end disagrees with the germline gene, perhaps due to a read error. The chain links TRBV14 to TRBJ1-5, with D unclear. The CDR3 consists of 13 residues. CDR1 is SGHDN and CDR2 is FVKESK in the germline V gene. The CDR3 here is CASGPQTNQPRHF. The CDR3 DNA follows: TGTGCCAGCGGCCCACAAACTAATCAGCCCCGGCATTTT.

Turning to this clonotype: Germline is not matched at one junction end, which may reflect a read error. The V gene is TRBV4-1, the J gene TRBJ2-4; TRBD1 is a possible D gene (5 bases). The CDR3 spans 16 residues. Germline V gene lookup returns CDR1 MGHRA and CDR2 YSYEKL. In DNA, the CDR3 is TGCACCAGCAGCCAAGAAGGGGCTGTAGCCAAAAACATTCATTACTTC. Translated: CTSSQEGAVAKNIHYF.

This clonotype was observed a few times. This may stem from a read error, because a much larger clone lies one nucleotide away. The chain is built from TRBV7-9 and TRBJ1-5; a weak D match, TRBD1 (5 bases). Germline V lookup: CDR1 SEHNR, CDR2 FQNEAQ (reference sequence). The CDR3 covers 11 residues. The CDR3 sequence is CAIGGNQPKHF. In DNA form, the CDR3 reads TGTGCCATCGGGGGTAATCAGCCCAAGCATTTT.

A note on this clonotype: The junction departs from germline at one end; a sequencing error may be responsible. The chain uses TRBV29-1 and TRBJ1-4; D is unresolved. The CDR3 is 13 residues long. Germline-derived CDR1 and CDR2 are SQVTM and ANQGSEA. Here the CDR3 reads CSATTATNENLFF. Written as DNA, the CDR3 is TGCAGCGCCACTACCGCAACTAATGAAAATCTGTTTTTT. The entire variable domain, with the rest obtained from reference TRBV29-1 and TRBJ1-4, is as follows: SAVISQKPSRDICQRGTSLTIQCQVDSQVTMMFWYRQQPGQSLTLIATANQGSEATYESGFVIDKFPISRPNLTFSTLTVSNMSPEDSSIYLCSATTATNENLFFGSGTQLSVL.

The rearrangement uses TRBV6-6 and TRBJ1-3; D unclear. Germline V gene sequence: CDR1 MNHNY, CDR2 SVGAGI (reference sequence). The CDR3 has 13 amino acids. CDR3 nucleotide sequence: TGTCTCAGCAACGTCGGGCAGTATGATACCATATATTTT. Amino acid sequence: CLSNVGQYDTIYF.